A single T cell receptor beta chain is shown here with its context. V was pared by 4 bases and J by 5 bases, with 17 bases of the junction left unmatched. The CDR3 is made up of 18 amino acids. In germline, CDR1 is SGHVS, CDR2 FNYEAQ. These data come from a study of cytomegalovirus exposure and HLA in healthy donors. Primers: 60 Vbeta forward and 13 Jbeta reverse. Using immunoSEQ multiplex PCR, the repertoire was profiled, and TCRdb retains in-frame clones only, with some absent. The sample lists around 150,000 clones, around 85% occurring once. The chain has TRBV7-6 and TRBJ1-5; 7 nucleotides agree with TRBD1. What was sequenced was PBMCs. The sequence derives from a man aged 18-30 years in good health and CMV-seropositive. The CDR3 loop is CASSSPWAGRGVYQPQHF. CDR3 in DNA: TGTGCCAGCAGCTCCCCTTGGGCGGGCAGGGGGGTATATCAGCCCCAGCATTTT.